Each of the 32 T cell receptor beta chains below was sequenced from the same sample in a study of spatial heterogeneity in lung cancer. Points from the study as a whole: Mutation counts in tumors were tracked by counts of expanded intratumoral alpha and beta TCRs.

Time point indicated: sample taken at primary tumor resection. Their target antigens are unknown. TCRdb analysed the 5' RACE reads with MiXCR anew, one entry per CDR3 protein. The repertoire consists of about 2,900 distinct CDR3 sequences, with around 13% occurring once and the leading ten covering 20% to 25%. Sequencing was performed on lung tumor tissue, taken at surgery. Receptor source: a male donor with early-stage non-small cell lung cancer.

This clonotype was seen a few times. J is TRBJ2-1 and V is TRBV5-6; 8 bases are a match to TRBD1. The CDR3 is 18 residues long. CDR1 is SGHDT, CDR2 YYEEEE, per germline. J lost 0 bases, V lost 1 base, and 9 bases had no gene match. CDR3 residues: CASSLIGRGPSSYNEQFF. The CDR3 coding sequence is TGTGCCAGCAGCTTGATAGGCAGGGGGCCGAGCTCCTACAATGAGCAGTTCTTC.

This clonotype is termed medium-sized (0.01 to 0.1%). The chain employs TRBV6-5 and TRBJ1-6; 7 nucleotides line up with TRBD1. V trimming: 7 bases; J trimming: 9 bases; junction bases outside the gene matches: 9. Germline loops: CDR1 MNHEY, CDR2 SVGAGI. The CDR3 sequence is 14 residues long. CDR3: CASNLKGAGSPLHF. Here the CDR3 DNA reads TGTGCCAGCAACTTAAAGGGGGCAGGTTCACCCCTCCACTTT.

This clonotype is medium-sized. The rearrangement uses TRBV24-1 and TRBJ1-2, with D maybe TRBD1 (5 bases). The germline V gene has CDR1 KGHDR and CDR2 SFDVKD. The CDR3 spans 11 residues. The V end was cut by 8 bases, the J end by 4 bases, with 7 bases between. The CDR3 DNA follows: TGTGCCACCACCGACAGCTATGGCTACACCTTC. This translates into CATTDSYGYTF.

This clonotype is classed as medium-sized. The chain carries TRBV6-2 or TRBV6-3 and TRBJ1-2; 9 nucleotides agree with TRBD1. Germline loops: CDR1 MNHEY, CDR2 SVGEGT. This CDR3 spans 12 amino acids. With 6 bases clipped from V and 9 bases from J, the junction kept 5 bases outside the gene matches. CDR3 nucleotides: TGTGCCAGCAGCGGGACAGGGAACCGCTACACCTTC. Translated, it gives CASSGTGNRYTF.

This clonotype is classed as large (0.1 to 1%). J is TRBJ1-6 and V is TRBV6-2 or TRBV6-3; a weak D match, TRBD1 (6 bases). The germline gives CDR1 MNHEY, CDR2 SVGEGT. Trimming left V 6 bases short and J 8 bases short, with 14 bases between. The CDR3 consists of 14 residues. CDR3 sequence (DNA): TGTGCCAGCAGAGAAGGGGGGCGGCATTCACCCCTCCACTTT. Protein: CASREGGRHSPLHF.

In this sample, this clonotype is medium-sized (0.01 to 0.1%). The chain couples TRBV5-1 to TRBJ1-1; tentatively, D is TRBD1 (6 bases). This CDR3 has 14 residues. Between the trimmed V and J ends, which lost 0 bases and 0 bases, there was a span of 6 bases. Germline CDR1 reads SGHRS; CDR2 reads YFSETQ. CDR3 amino acids: CASSLDRVNTEAFF. For the CDR3, the DNA is TGCGCCAGCAGCTTGGACAGGGTGAACACTGAAGCTTTCTTT.

This clonotype is termed medium-sized (0.01 to 0.1%). The chain joins TRBV20-1 to TRBJ2-2; D could derive from TRBD1 or TRBD2 (5 bases each). There are 14 residues in the CDR3. Trimming removed 5 bases from V and 0 bases from J, with 10 bases in between. Germline CDR1 is DFQATT and CDR2 is SNEGSKA (reference sequence). This chain's CDR3 is CSARVGANTGELFF. CDR3 sequence (DNA): TGCAGTGCTCGCGTGGGGGCGAACACCGGGGAGCTGTTTTTT.

The chain joins TRBV3-1 to TRBJ1-6, with a possible D match to TRBD1 (5 bases). The CDR3 runs to 16 residues. CDR1 is LGHDT and CDR2 is YNNKEL in the germline V gene (reference sequence). V shed 0 bases and J shed 6 bases, with 12 bases lying between them. Here the CDR3 DNA reads TGTGCCAGCAGCCAAGATGTCGGGACGCCTAATTCACCCCTCCACTTT. This sequence encodes CASSQDVGTPNSPLHF.

This clonotype qualifies as medium-sized. This chain connects TRBV20-1 to TRBJ2-5; 7 bases are a match to TRBD1. Germline values: CDR1 DFQATT, CDR2 SNEGSKA (reference sequence). The ends lost 6 bases at V and 2 bases at J; junction bases unmatched: 9. The CDR3 length is 14 residues. The CDR3 nucleotides read TGCAGTGCCCCGCCCGGGACAGCGCAAGAGACCCAGTACTTC. The encoded protein is CSAPPGTAQETQYF.

The rearrangement uses TRBV10-3 and TRBJ1-2; possibly TRBD1 for D (5 bases). The V gene's germline CDR1 is ENHRY and CDR2 SYGVKD. The CDR3 is 15 residues long. V lost 10 bases, J lost 2 bases, and 20 bases lay in between. As DNA, the CDR3 is TGTGCCACCCGATGGGGGGGTCCCGTCAACTATGGCTACACCTTC. This sequence encodes CATRWGGPVNYGYTF.

The J gene is TRBJ1-6, the V gene TRBV28; D perhaps matches TRBD1 (6 bases). The V end lost 7 bases, the J end lost 8 bases, and 15 bases lay between the germline ends. CDR3 length equals 14 residues. Germline-derived CDR1 and CDR2 are MDHEN and SYDVKM. The CDR3, as DNA: TGTGCCAGCACCACAGGGAGCCAAGATTCACCCCTCCACTTT. Protein product: CASTTGSQDSPLHF.

This clonotype qualifies as large. The rearrangement uses TRBV6-2 or TRBV6-3 and TRBJ2-2; 11 nucleotides align to TRBD1. The germline V gene encodes CDR1 MNHEY and CDR2 SVGEGT. The ends lost 6 bases at V and 6 bases at J; junction bases unmatched: 6. This CDR3 contains 15 residues. For the CDR3, the DNA is TGTGCCAGCAGACCACCGGGACAGGGGGCCGGGGAGCTGTTTTTT. This gives the protein CASRPPGQGAGELFF.

This clonotype counts as medium-sized (0.01 to 0.1%). The rearrangement joins TRBV28 to TRBJ1-4; 9 bases map to TRBD1. The CDR3 consists of 15 residues. Germline values: CDR1 MDHEN, CDR2 SYDVKM. Germline trimming cut 4 bases from V and 5 bases from J; bases unmatched to any gene: 5. The CDR3 loop is CASSYTGQGNEKLFF. Here the CDR3 DNA reads TGTGCCAGCAGTTACACCGGACAGGGGAATGAAAAACTGTTTTTT.

Judged by abundance, this clonotype is medium-sized. The V call is TRBV3-1, the J call TRBJ2-1; 7 bases fit TRBD1. The CDR3 contains 15 residues. CDR1 LGHDT and CDR2 YNNKEL come from the germline V gene (reference sequence). Trimming at V came to 5 bases and at J to 3 bases, leaving 7 bases not matched to a gene. CDR3 protein: CASSLGQQIYNEQFF. The CDR3 DNA follows: TGTGCCAGCAGCTTGGGACAGCAGATCTACAATGAGCAGTTCTTC.

By proportion, this clonotype is medium-sized. The chain combines TRBV6-5 with TRBJ2-7; 7 bases are shared with TRBD2. This CDR3 is 17 amino acids long. J gave up 6 bases and V 0 bases, and 14 bases lay outside the gene matches. Germline-derived CDR1 and CDR2 are MNHEY and SVGAGI. The CDR3: CASSYSRLTSWSSEQYF. In DNA form, the CDR3 reads TGTGCCAGCAGTTACTCGAGGCTGACTAGCTGGTCTTCCGAGCAGTACTTC.

This clonotype has just a few counts. The chain couples TRBV29-1 to TRBJ2-5, with D maybe TRBD1 (5 bases). Germline-derived CDR1 and CDR2 are SQVTM and ANQGSEA. V gave up 3 bases and J gave up 5 bases, with 10 bases separating them. The CDR3 runs 12 residues. CDR3: CSVDRDGETQYF. The CDR3 DNA sequence: TGCAGCGTTGACAGGGATGGGGAGACCCAGTACTTC. Drawing the rest from reference TRBV29-1 and TRBJ2-5, the complete variable domain is SAVISQKPSRDICQRGTSLTIQCQVDSQVTMMFWYRQQPGQSLTLIATANQGSEATYESGFVIDKFPISRPNLTFSTLTVSNMSPEDSSIYLCSVDRDGETQYFGPGTRLLVL.

By sample share, this clonotype is medium-sized. The chain joins TRBV10-3 to TRBJ2-5; no clear D. The CDR3 is made up of 14 amino acids. Deletions cut 0 bases from V and 2 bases from J, with 7 bases between. Per the germline V gene, CDR1 is ENHRY and CDR2 is SYGVKD. The DNA of the CDR3 is TGTGCCATCAGTGAGTCAACAGATCAAGAGACCCAGTACTTC. Translating it yields CAISESTDQETQYF.

By share of the sample, this clonotype is medium-sized (0.01 to 0.1%). The chain couples TRBV20-1 to TRBJ2-7; 7 positions agree with TRBD2. The V gene end was trimmed by 0 bases and the J gene end by 5 bases; junction bases not matched to a gene: 10. This CDR3 has 15 amino acids. Germline assignment: CDR1 DFQATT and CDR2 SNEGSKA (reference sequence). In nucleotides, the CDR3 is TGCAGTGCTAGAGATTATTCCGGGACTACGGACGAGCAGTACTTC. Residues: CSARDYSGTTDEQYF.

By its share, this clonotype is medium-sized. The chain employs TRBV6-2 or TRBV6-3 and TRBJ2-5, with a weak D call TRBD2 (5 bases). Trimming removed 5 bases from V and 0 bases from J, with 16 bases in between. The germline CDR1 and CDR2 sequences are MNHEY and SVGEGT. The CDR3 extends over 16 amino acids. The CDR3 bases are TGTGCCAGCAGTACCCCCCCGGGGATGTACCAAGAGACCCAGTACTTC. The encoded protein is CASSTPPGMYQETQYF.

This clonotype has ten or more counts. CDR3 sequence (DNA): TGTGCCAGCAGCTCACAGGGACCCACAGATACGCAGTATTTT. It specifies CASSSQGPTDTQYF. The rearrangement links TRBV5-5 to TRBJ2-3; D possibly corresponds to TRBD1 (6 bases). Trimming cost V 3 bases and J 2 bases, with 10 bases left between them. CDR1 is SGHKS, CDR2 YYEKEE, per germline (reference sequence). The CDR3 has 14 residues.

This clonotype has only a few counts. The rearrangement joins TRBV5-1 to TRBJ2-7, with 10 nucleotides matching TRBD2. The CDR3 spans 15 residues. V dropped 0 bases and J dropped 3; count of bases not matched to a gene: 3. The germline gives CDR1 SGHRS, CDR2 YFSETQ. DNA for the CDR3: TGCGCCAGCAGCTTGGCGTCTAGCGGGGGCTACGAGCAGTACTTC. Residues: CASSLASSGGYEQYF.

This clonotype was observed a few times. With a much larger clone just one base away, this may be a read error. The chain couples TRBV28 to TRBJ1-4; D unresolved. V was cut by 5 bases and J by 5 bases, with 6 bases left in between. Looked up from germline, CDR1 is MDHEN and CDR2 is SYDVKM. CDR3 length: 12 residues. CDR3 bases: TGTGCCAGCAGTGCTCAAAATGAAAAACTGTTTTTT. Translating gives CASSAQNEKLFF.

By share, this clonotype ranks as medium-sized. The chain combines TRBV7-9 with TRBJ2-3; D not certain. CDR3 length: 12 residues. V lost 3 bases, J lost 2 bases, and 3 bases lay in between. Per the germline V gene, CDR1 is SEHNR and CDR2 is FQNEAQ (reference sequence). The CDR3 nucleotides read TGTGCCAGCAGCTTCTCCACAGATACGCAGTATTTT. Protein sequence: CASSFSTDTQYF.

CDR3 residues: CASSPTTSSAYNEQFF. In DNA, the CDR3 is TGTGCCAGCAGCCCCACTACTAGTAGCGCATACAATGAGCAGTTCTTC. This chain connects TRBV5-6 to TRBJ2-1, with a possible D match to TRBD2 (5 bases). The CDR3 consists of 16 residues. In germline, CDR1 is SGHDT, CDR2 YYEEEE. V lost 4 bases and J lost 4, with 18 bases in between.

Comment on this clonotype: Being one base from a much bigger clone, this may be a read error. This chain uses TRBV2 with TRBJ2-2; 7 nucleotides line up with TRBD1. Trimming at V came to 8 bases and at J to 6 bases, leaving 6 bases not matched to a gene. The germline CDR1 and CDR2 sequences are SNHLY and FYNNEI. The CDR3 consists of 13 residues. The DNA for the CDR3 is TGTGCCAGCGGGAAGGGGGCGTCCGGGGAGCTGTTTTTT. This translates into CASGKGASGELFF. The full variable domain, its missing parts supplied by reference TRBV2 and TRBJ2-2, is EPEVTQTPSHQVTQMGQEVILRCVPISNHLYFYWYRQILGQKVEFLVSFYNNEISEKSEIFDDQFSVERPDGSNFTLKIRSTKLEDSAMYFCASGKGASGELFFGEGSRLTVL.

By share, this clonotype counts as medium-sized. This chain uses TRBV28 with TRBJ2-7; D is perhaps TRBD2 (6 bases). The CDR3 spans 13 residues. Trimming left V 5 bases short and J 6 bases short, with 14 bases between. In germline, CDR1 is MDHEN, CDR2 SYDVKM. CDR3 in DNA: TGTGCCAGCAGTCCGGGACTCACGCTCGAGCAGTACTTC. It encodes CASSPGLTLEQYF.

By sample fraction, this clonotype is medium-sized. The chain links TRBV20-1 to TRBJ2-1, with 7 bases fitting TRBD2. The CDR3 consists of 13 residues. The V gene end was trimmed by 5 bases and the J gene end by 4 bases; junction bases not matched to a gene: 5. Germline CDR1 and CDR2: DFQATT and SNEGSKA (reference sequence). In nucleotides, the CDR3 is TGCAGTGCTGGGAGGGCCACTTACAATGAGCAGTTCTTC. Translated: CSAGRATYNEQFF.

This clonotype is classed as medium-sized. The chain couples TRBV9 to TRBJ2-3; D gene ambiguous. The CDR3 consists of 14 residues. V lost 4 bases and J 2 bases, leaving 11 bases between the germline ends. Germline V lookup: CDR1 SGDLS, CDR2 YYNGEE. The chain's CDR3 is CASSTQHPTDTQYF. The CDR3 nucleotides read TGTGCCAGCAGCACACAACATCCCACAGATACGCAGTATTTT.

This clonotype is medium-sized by share. The chain uses TRBV30 and TRBJ1-5; a weak D match, TRBD1 (5 bases). Germline loops: CDR1 GTSNPN, CDR2 SVGIG (reference sequence). The CDR3 contains 13 residues. The ends were cut back, 5 bases at V and 7 bases at J, with 15 bases in the middle. The CDR3 DNA is TGTGCCTGGTCCACAGGATACCGGCAGCCCCAGCATTTT. This gives the protein CAWSTGYRQPQHF.

V usage is TRBV5-5 and J usage is TRBJ1-5; D remains ambiguous. V was shortened by 4 bases and J by 0 bases, with 11 bases between the two germline ends. There are 15 residues in the CDR3. Germline V gene lookup returns CDR1 SGHKS and CDR2 YYEKEE (reference sequence). DNA of the CDR3: TGTGCCAGCAGCCCCTGGGGAGATAGCAATCAGCCCCAGCATTTT. This encodes CASSPWGDSNQPQHF.

This clonotype qualifies as medium-sized. This chain uses TRBV21-1 with TRBJ1-6. TRBV21-1 is assigned pseudogene status. The CDR3 is 16 amino acids. The CDR3 nucleotides are TGTGCCAGCAGCTCAAACCGCCTCGGGCTTAATTCACCCCTCCACTTT. It yields the protein CASSSNRLGLNSPLHF.

This clonotype is medium-sized by share. This chain connects TRBV5-1 to TRBJ2-2; 7 nucleotides line up with TRBD2. This CDR3 has 14 amino acids. From germline, CDR1 is SGHRS and CDR2 YFSETQ. V was clipped by 2 bases and J by 3 bases; unmatched bases: 1. The DNA for the CDR3 is TGCGCCAGCAGCTTTCGGGGGGACACCGGGGAGCTGTTTTTT. It yields the protein CASSFRGDTGELFF.